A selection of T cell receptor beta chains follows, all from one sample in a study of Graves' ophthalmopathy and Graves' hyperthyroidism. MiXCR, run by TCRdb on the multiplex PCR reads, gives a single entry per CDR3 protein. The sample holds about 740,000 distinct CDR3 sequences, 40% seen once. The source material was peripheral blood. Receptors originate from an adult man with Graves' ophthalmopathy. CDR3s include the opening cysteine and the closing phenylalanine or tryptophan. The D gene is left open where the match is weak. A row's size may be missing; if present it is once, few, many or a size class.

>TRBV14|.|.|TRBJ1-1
TGTGCCAGCAGCCCTCGACAGAACCTGAACACTGAAGCTTTCTTT
CASSPRQNLNTEAFF
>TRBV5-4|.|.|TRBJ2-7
TGTGCCAGCAGTGGTCCAAGCAGGGGTTACGAGCAGTACTTC
CASSGPSRGYEQYF
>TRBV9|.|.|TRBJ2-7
TGTGCCAGCAGCTTCGGGGCCGTGCAGTACTTC
CASSFGAVQYF
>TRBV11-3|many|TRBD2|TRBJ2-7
TGTGCCAGCAGCTTACCCGGACTAGCGGGGTACGAGCAGTACTTC
CASSLPGLAGYEQYF
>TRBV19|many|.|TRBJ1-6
TGTGCCACCAAAAAGGAGGTTTCACCCCTCCACTTT
CATKKEVSPLHF
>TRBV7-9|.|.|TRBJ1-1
TGTGCCAGCAGCCTCCCCGGTCGAGCTGAAGCTTTCTTT
CASSLPGRAEAFF
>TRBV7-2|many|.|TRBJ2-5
TGTGCCAGCAGCTTAGTAGAGGGGGTGGCAGAGACCCAGTACTTC
CASSLVEGVAETQYF
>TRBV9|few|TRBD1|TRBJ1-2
TGTGCCAGCAGCGCTGCAGCCGGGACAGGGGGCTTGGGCTACACCTTC
CASSAAAGTGGLGYTF
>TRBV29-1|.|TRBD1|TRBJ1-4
TGCAGCGTTGTAGGGACAGGGGAAAGCGAAAAACTGTTTTTT
CSVVGTGESEKLFF
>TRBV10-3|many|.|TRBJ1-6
TGTGCCATCAGTGAGTCACCGGGGGGGTCACCCCTCCACTTT
CAISESPGGSPLHF
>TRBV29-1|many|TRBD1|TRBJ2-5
TGCAGCGTCAAAGACGACAGGGGGTACGAGACCCAGTACTTC
CSVKDDRGYETQYF
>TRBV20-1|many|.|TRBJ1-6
TGCAGTGCTTCCCATGGATACAATTCACCCCTCCACTTT
CSASHGYNSPLHF
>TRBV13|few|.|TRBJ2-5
TGTGCCAGCAGCTTATCGGCAGGGGTAGAGACCCAGTACTTC
CASSLSAGVETQYF
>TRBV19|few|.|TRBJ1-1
TGTGCCAGTAGATCCACAGGCGGGTCGCCGAACACTGAAGCTTTCTTT
CASRSTGGSPNTEAFF
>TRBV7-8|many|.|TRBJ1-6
TGTGCCAGCAGCTCGACCAGGCCCGGGGATTCACCCCTCCACTTT
CASSSTRPGDSPLHF
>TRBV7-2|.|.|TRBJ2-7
TGTGCCAGCAGCCAAGACAGGATAGCCTACGAGCAGTACTTC
CASSQDRIAYEQYF
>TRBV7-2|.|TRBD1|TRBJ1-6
TGTGCCAGCAGCGTCGTTGCGACAGGGAATTCACCCCTCCACTTT
CASSVVATGNSPLHF
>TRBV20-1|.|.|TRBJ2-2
TGCAGTGCCCACCCAGGGACGGTTAACACCGGGGAGCTGTTTTTT
CSAHPGTVNTGELFF
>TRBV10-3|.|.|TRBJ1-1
TGTGCCAGCAGCCCAGTACAGGGCTCAGAAGCTTTCTTT
CASSPVQGSEAFF
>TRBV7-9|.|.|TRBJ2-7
TGTGCCAGCAGCTTAAGATTCGAGCAGTACTTC
CASSLRFEQYF
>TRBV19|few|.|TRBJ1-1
TGTGCCAGTAGTATGCCCGGGTTT
CASSMPGF
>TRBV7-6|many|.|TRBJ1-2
TGTGCCAGCAGCTCGGGACCCACCCTACAGGGCGGAGGCGGCTACACCTTC
CASSSGPTLQGGGGYTF
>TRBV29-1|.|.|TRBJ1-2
TGCAGCGTTGAATTCGGAAACGACTATGGCTACACCTTC
CSVEFGNDYGYTF
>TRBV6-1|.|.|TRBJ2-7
TGTGCCGGCAGTGACCAGGACAAGGACTACGAGCAGTACTTC
CAGSDQDKDYEQYF
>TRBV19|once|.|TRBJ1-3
TGTGCCAGTAGTATCGGGGACCCTGGAAACACCATATATTTT
CASSIGDPGNTIYF
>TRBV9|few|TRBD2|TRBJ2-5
TGTGCCAGCAGCTACTTCACCGGGACTAGCGGACAAGAGACCCAGTACTTC
CASSYFTGTSGQETQYF
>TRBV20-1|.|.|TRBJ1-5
TGCATTGCTAGGCTACCGGGGCCCAATCAGCCCCAGCATTTT
CIARLPGPNQPQHF
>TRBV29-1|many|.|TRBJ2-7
TGCAGCGTTGTTCGGGCGGCGGATTACGAGCAGTACTTC
CSVVRAADYEQYF
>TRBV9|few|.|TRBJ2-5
TGTGCCAGCAGCACAACCGGGACGGGCGAGACCCAGTACTTC
CASSTTGTGETQYF
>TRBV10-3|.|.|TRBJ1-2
TGTGCCATCAGTGAGAGTCAGAACTATGGCTACACCTTC
CAISESQNYGYTF
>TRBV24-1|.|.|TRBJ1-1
TGTGCCACCAGGAAGGCGGGGAACACTGAAGCTTTCTTT
CATRKAGNTEAFF
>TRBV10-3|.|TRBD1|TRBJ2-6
TGTGCCATCGGTGAGTGTAGTAGGACAGGGATAAACTCTGGGGCCGACGTCCTGACTTTC
CAIGECSRTGINSGADVLTF
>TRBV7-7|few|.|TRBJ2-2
TGTGCCAGCAGCCTCTCCCGGGAGCCCTTTTTT
CASSLSREPFF
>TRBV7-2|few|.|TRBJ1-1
TGTGCCAGCAGCTTTCAGTTGTTAGGGGATCAGGGGAAAACTGAAGCTTTCTTT
CASSFQLLGDQGKTEAFF
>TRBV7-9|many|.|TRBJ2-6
TGTGCCAGCAGGTCTGGGGCCAACGTCCTGACTTTC
CASRSGANVLTF
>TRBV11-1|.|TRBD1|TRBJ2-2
TGTGCCAGTAGTATGCCCGGGACAGGGGCCTACACCGGGGAGCTGTTTTTT
CASSMPGTGAYTGELFF
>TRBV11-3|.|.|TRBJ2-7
TGTGCTAGAGACCCCCGGTACTACGAGCAGTACTTC
CARDPRYYEQYF
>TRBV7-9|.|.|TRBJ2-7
TGTGCCAGCAGCAAACAGGGTCCCTACGAGCAGTACTTC
CASSKQGPYEQYF
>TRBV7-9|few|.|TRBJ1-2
TGTGCCAGCAGCTTAGTGTTGGGGATGGGTGGCTACACCTTC
CASSLVLGMGGYTF
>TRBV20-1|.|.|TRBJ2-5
TGCAGTGCTAGAGATTACAGGGCCGGAGAGACCCAGTACTTC
CSARDYRAGETQYF
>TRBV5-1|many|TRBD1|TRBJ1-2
TGCGCCAGCAGCTTCCAGGGGGCTTCCGGCTATGGCTACACCTTC
CASSFQGASGYGYTF
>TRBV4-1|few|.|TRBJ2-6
TGCGCCAGCAGCCAAGATGAGGGCGCTGGGGCCAACGTCCTGACTTTC
CASSQDEGAGANVLTF
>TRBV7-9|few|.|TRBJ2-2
TGTGCCGGTAAGACCGATACCGGGGAGCTGTTTTTT
CAGKTDTGELFF
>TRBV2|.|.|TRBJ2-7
TGTGCCAGCCAAGAAACAGGGCCCTACGAGCAGTACTTC
CASQETGPYEQYF
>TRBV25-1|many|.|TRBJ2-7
TGTGCCAGCAGTTCCCAGCTTGGCGAGCAGTACTTC
CASSSQLGEQYF
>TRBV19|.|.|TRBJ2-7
TGTGCCAGTAGTATAGTCCCCGGGGTGGCAACCTACGAGCAGTACTTC
CASSIVPGVATYEQYF